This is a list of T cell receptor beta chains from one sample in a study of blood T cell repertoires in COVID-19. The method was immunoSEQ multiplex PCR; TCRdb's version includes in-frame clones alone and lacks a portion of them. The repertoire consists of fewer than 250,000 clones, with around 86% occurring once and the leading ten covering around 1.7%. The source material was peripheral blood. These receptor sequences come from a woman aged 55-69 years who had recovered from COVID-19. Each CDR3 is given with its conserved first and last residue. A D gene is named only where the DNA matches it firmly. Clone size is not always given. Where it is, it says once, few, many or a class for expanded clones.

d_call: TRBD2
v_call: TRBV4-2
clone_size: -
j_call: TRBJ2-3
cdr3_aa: CASSPRGRTSGTDTQYF
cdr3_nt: TGTGCCAGCAGCCCCCGCGGTAGGACTAGCGGGACAGATACGCAGTATTTT

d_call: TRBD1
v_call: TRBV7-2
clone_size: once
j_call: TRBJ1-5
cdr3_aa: CASSFWTGRDQPQHF
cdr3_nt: TGTGCCAGCAGCTTTTGGACAGGCCGAGATCAGCCCCAGCATTTT

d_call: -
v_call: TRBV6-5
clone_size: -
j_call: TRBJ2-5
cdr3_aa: CATGEVRETQYF
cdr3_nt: TGTGCCACCGGGGAGGTACGGGAGACCCAGTACTTC

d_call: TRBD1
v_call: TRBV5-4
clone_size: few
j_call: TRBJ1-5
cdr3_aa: CASSADRVGQPQHF
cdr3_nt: TGTGCCAGCAGCGCTGACAGGGTGGGTCAGCCCCAGCATTTT

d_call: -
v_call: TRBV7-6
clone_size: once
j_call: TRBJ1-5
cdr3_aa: CASSLGWRDSSNQPQHF
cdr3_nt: TGTGCCAGCAGCTTAGGGTGGCGAGACAGCAGCAATCAGCCCCAGCATTTT

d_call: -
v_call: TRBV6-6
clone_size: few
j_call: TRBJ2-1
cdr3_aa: CASSYLRGSSYNEQFF
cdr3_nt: TGTGCCAGCAGTTACCTCAGGGGCTCTTCCTACAATGAGCAGTTCTTC

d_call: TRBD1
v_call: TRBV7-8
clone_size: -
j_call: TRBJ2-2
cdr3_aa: CASSRPGQGAWELFF
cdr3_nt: TGTGCCAGCAGCCGGCCGGGACAGGGGGCTTGGGAGCTGTTTTTT

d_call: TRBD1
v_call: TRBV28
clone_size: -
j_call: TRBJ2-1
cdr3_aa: CASSFLGQGASEQFF
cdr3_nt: TGTGCCAGCAGTTTCTTAGGACAGGGGGCGAGTGAGCAGTTCTTC

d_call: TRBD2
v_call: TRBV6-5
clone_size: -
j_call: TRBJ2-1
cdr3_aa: CASRPGGGGREQFF
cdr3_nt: TGTGCCAGCAGACCGGGGGGGGGCGGGCGTGAGCAGTTCTTC

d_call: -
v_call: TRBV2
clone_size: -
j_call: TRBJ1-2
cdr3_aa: CASIRDTENYGYTF
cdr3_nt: TGTGCCAGCATACGGGACACCGAGAACTATGGCTACACCTTC

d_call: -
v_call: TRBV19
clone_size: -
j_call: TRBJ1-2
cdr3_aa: CASSTKGRGGKDYGYTF
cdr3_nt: TGTGCCAGTAGTACCAAGGGGAGGGGTGGCAAAGACTATGGCTACACCTTC

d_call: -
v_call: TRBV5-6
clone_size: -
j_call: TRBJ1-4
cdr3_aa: CASSLGLTNEKLFF
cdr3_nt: TGTGCCAGCAGCTTGGGTCTAACTAATGAAAAACTGTTTTTT

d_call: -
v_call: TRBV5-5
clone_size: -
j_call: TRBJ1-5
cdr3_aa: CASSYQGKIQPQHF
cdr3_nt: TGTGCCAGCAGCTACCAGGGGAAAATTCAGCCCCAGCATTTT

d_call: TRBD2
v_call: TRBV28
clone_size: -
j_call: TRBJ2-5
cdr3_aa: CASRVAGGPVETQYF
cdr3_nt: TGTGCCAGCAGGGTAGCGGGGGGGCCGGTTGAGACCCAGTACTTC

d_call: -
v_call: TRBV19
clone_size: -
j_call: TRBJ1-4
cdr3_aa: CASSPLYSGSEKLFF
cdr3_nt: TGTGCCAGTAGTCCCCTTTACAGTGGAAGTGAAAAACTGTTTTTT

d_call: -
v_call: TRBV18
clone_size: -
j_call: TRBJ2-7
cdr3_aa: CASSPPRQTSYEQYF
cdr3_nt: TGTGCCAGCTCACCACCGAGACAGACCTCCTACGAGCAGTACTTC

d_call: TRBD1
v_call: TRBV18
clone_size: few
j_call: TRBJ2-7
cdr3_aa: CASSPGQASYEQYF
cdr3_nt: TGTGCCAGCTCACCAGGACAGGCCTCCTACGAGCAGTACTTC

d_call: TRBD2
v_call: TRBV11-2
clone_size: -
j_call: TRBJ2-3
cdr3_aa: CASSSLAGGPTDTQYF
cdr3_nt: TGTGCCAGCAGCTCACTAGCGGGCGGACCCACAGATACGCAGTATTTT

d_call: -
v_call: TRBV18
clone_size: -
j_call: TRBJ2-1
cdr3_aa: CASSRGGRFYNEQFF
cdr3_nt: TGTGCCAGCTCACGGGGGGGCCGGTTCTACAATGAGCAGTTCTTC

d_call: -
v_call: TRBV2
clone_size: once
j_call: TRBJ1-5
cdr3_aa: CASRETGLNQPQHF
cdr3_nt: TGTGCCAGCAGAGAGACAGGCTTAAATCAGCCCCAGCATTTT

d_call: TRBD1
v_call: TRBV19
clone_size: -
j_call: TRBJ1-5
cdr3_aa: CASTSTSVGDSTYSNQPQHF
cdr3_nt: TGTGCCAGTACCTCGACTTCGGTAGGGGACAGCACATATAGCAATCAGCCCCAGCATTTT

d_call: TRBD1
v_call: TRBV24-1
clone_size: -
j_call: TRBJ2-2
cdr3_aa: CATSAQGRGGELFF
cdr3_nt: TGTGCCACCAGTGCACAGGGGAGAGGCGGGGAGCTGTTTTTT

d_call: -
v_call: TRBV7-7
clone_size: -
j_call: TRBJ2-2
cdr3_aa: CASKRQENTGELFF
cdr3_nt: TGTGCTAGCAAGCGACAGGAGAACACCGGGGAGCTGTTTTTT

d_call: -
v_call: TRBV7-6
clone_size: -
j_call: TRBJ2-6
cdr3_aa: CASSLLGVSGANVLTF
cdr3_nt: TGTGCCAGCAGCTTACTAGGGGTCTCTGGGGCCAACGTCCTGACTTTC